At least ten counts were recorded for the clone carrying this T cell receptor (beta chain). Its specificity is unknown. The data stem from a study of T-cell reconstitution after alpha-beta-depleted transplantation in children. Study observations and caveats: Several hundred graft clones that had expanded were reportedly the source of alpha-beta T cells about two months after transplant. The origin of high day-60 TCRbeta diversity in some patients lay in surviving recipient T cells and thymic progenitors. Once a year had passed after transplant, T-cell counts and diversity came mostly from newly produced T cells.

The authors prepared the TCRbeta library with unique molecular identifiers. TCRdb analysed the PCR reads with MiXCR anew, one entry per CDR3 protein. The table lists a few hundred thousand distinct CDR3 sequences, roughly 13% of them singletons. Trimming stripped 1 base from V and 9 bases from J, with 16 bases between. This CDR3 is built from 14 residues. In germline, CDR1 is DFQATT, CDR2 SNEGSKA (reference sequence). This chain joins TRBV20-1 and TRBJ2-1; D gene ambiguous. This clonotype was sampled from a male patient younger than 18 who had a stem cell transplant for acute myeloid leukemia, so the T cells may come from the graft donor. The source was PBMCs, mostly from graft donor cells, collected 360 days after TCRalphabeta/CD19-depleted stem cell transplant. CDR3 DNA: TGCAGTGCTAGAGGCCCAGGCTTGGCTGGTGAGCAGTTCTTC. Translating gives CSARGPGLAGEQFF.